This entry lists 10 T cell receptor beta chains sequenced from one sample in a study of regulatory T cells in long-lasting Graves disease. Indicated time point: newly diagnosed GD, antithyroid drugs for less than 3 months. PBMCs were the source of the RNA used for TCR sequencing. Arm-PCR of CDR3 regions with iRepertoire HTBI primers generated TCR beta libraries. In TCRdb, the multiplex PCR reads were re-called with MiXCR into one record per CDR3 protein. The table lists around 450,000 distinct CDR3 sequences, about 15% of them singletons. The sample was also linked to a second study, of T cells in Graves' hyperthyroidism and ophthalmopathy.

The sequencing used peripheral blood mononuclear cells (PBMCs), collected at new diagnosis, from a patient treated with antithyroid drugs. These receptors were obtained from a woman aged 25 to 45 with Graves disease.

This clonotype was observed a few times. With a much larger clone just one base away, this may be a read error. The gene calls are TRBV7-6 and TRBJ2-7; 7 bases line up with TRBD2. V was clipped by 2 bases and J by 5 bases; unmatched bases: 0. Looked up from germline, CDR1 is SGHVS and CDR2 is FNYEAQ. This CDR3 is built from 12 residues. The CDR3 here is CASSLLADEQYF. CDR3 DNA sequence: TGTGCCAGCAGCTTACTAGCGGACGAGCAGTACTTC.

This clonotype was observed a few times. The chain has TRBV18 and TRBJ1-5; TRBD1 aligns across 8 bases. This CDR3 is 19 amino acids long. Germline CDR1 and CDR2: KGHSH and LQKENI. The junction had 12 bases not matched to a gene; V was cut back by 2 bases and J by 0 bases. The CDR3 DNA sequence: TGTGCCAGCTCACCAGGGCTCAGGGGGCGGTTGCATAGCAATCAGCCCCAGCATTTT. Its protein is CASSPGLRGRLHSNQPQHF.

J is TRBJ1-1 and V is TRBV4-1; D is uncertain. Trimming pared 3 bases from V and 0 bases from J, leaving 5 bases between. This CDR3 contains 13 residues. Germline V gene lookup returns CDR1 MGHRA and CDR2 YSYEKL. The CDR3 loop is CASSQDMNTEAFF. The CDR3 DNA follows: TGCGCCAGCAGCCAGGATATGAACACTGAAGCTTTCTTT.

Here the CDR3 DNA reads TGTGCCAGCAGCTTGGGAGGGGCCCCTAATGAAAAACTGTTTTTT. Its protein is CASSLGGAPNEKLFF. V usage is TRBV11-3 and J usage is TRBJ1-4, with D perhaps TRBD1 (5 bases). Germline V CDR1 and CDR2: SGHNT, YENEEA. This CDR3 contains 15 residues. The germline V and J ends were trimmed by 3 bases and 3 bases, with 11 bases remaining between them.

The V gene is TRBV19, the J gene TRBJ1-1, with a weak D call TRBD1 (6 bases). V was clipped by 0 bases and J by 3 bases, with 26 bases between them. The CDR3 covers 20 residues. Per germline, CDR1 LNHDA and CDR2 SQIVND (reference sequence). CDR3 residues: CASSIESGSPRGAKDTEAFF. As DNA, the CDR3 is TGTGCCAGTAGTATAGAATCTGGTTCCCCCAGGGGCGCCAAGGACACTGAAGCTTTCTTT.

The chain recombines TRBV14 with TRBJ2-1; D gene uncertain. CDR3 length: 12 amino acids. The germline gives CDR1 SGHDN, CDR2 FVKESK. V was clipped by 4 bases and J by 7 bases, with 8 bases between them. This CDR3 reads CASSLVLNEQFF. The CDR3 DNA sequence: TGTGCCAGCAGCCTTGTCCTGAATGAGCAGTTCTTC. Supplemented by reference TRBV14 and TRBJ2-1, the full variable domain reads EAGVTQFPSHSVIEKGQTVTLRCDPISGHDNLYWYRRVMGKEIKFLLHFVKESKQDESGMPNNRFLAERTGGTYSTLKVQPAELEDSGVYFCASSLVLNEQFFGPGTRLTVL.

A remark on this clonotype: At one end the junction does not follow the germline gene, possibly because of a read error. The chain links TRBV19 to TRBJ2-5; D is possibly TRBD2 (6 bases). From germline, CDR1 is LNHDA and CDR2 SQIVND (reference sequence). CDR3 length equals 16 residues. DNA for the CDR3: TGTGCCGGTAGTGTCCGGAGCGGGTCCCCGGTGGAGACCCAGTACTTC. It is translated as CAGSVRSGSPVETQYF. Based on the CDR3 plus reference TRBV19 and TRBJ2-5, the full variable domain is DGGITQSPKYLFRKEGQNVTLSCEQNLNHDAMYWYRQDPGQGLRLIYYSQIVNDFQKGDIAEGYSVSREKKESFPLTVTSAQKNPTAFYLCAGSVRSGSPVETQYFGPGTRLLVL.

This clonotype has ten or more counts. This sequence joins TRBV5-6 and TRBJ2-1; D might be TRBD2 (5 bases). V was pared by 1 base and J by 0 bases, with 8 bases between. CDR1 SGHDT and CDR2 YYEEEE come from the germline V gene. This CDR3 spans 15 amino acids. The chain's CDR3 is CASSLRDYSYNEQFF. The CDR3 DNA reads TGTGCCAGCAGCTTGCGAGACTACTCCTACAATGAGCAGTTCTTC.

This clonotype was seen repeatedly, ten times or more. The chain links TRBV24-1 to TRBJ2-7; 8 bases are a match to TRBD1. CDR3 length: 13 residues. The junction had 5 bases not matched to a gene; V was cut back by 6 bases and J by 5 bases. The germline CDR1 and CDR2 sequences are KGHDR and SFDVKD. CDR3 residues: CATSRQGTHEQYF. The CDR3 DNA reads as TGTGCCACCAGTCGACAGGGGACCCACGAGCAGTACTTC.

This clonotype was seen at least ten times. This rearrangement joins TRBV11-2 to TRBJ2-1; no firm D call. CDR3 length equals 15 residues. V was pared by 8 bases and J by 5 bases, with 19 bases between. The germline CDR1 and CDR2 sequences are SGHAT and FQNNGV. CDR3 bases: TGTGCCAGCGCCGAGCCCCAGGTGGTAGACAATGAGCAGTTCTTC. Translating it yields CASAEPQVVDNEQFF.